The 29 T cell receptor beta chains given below trace back to one sample, sequenced in a study of T-cell reconstitution after alpha-beta-depleted transplantation in children. As it was prepared, the TCRbeta library received unique molecular identifiers. TCRdb re-called the PCR reads through MiXCR, storing one row per CDR3 protein. The table records 490,000 or so distinct CDR3 sequences, about 10% of them present only once. The sample in question was PBMCs, obtained before TCRalphabeta/CD19-depleted stem cell transplant. The receptors were gathered from a child aged 2 to 10 with inherited bone marrow failure, due to receive a stem cell transplant.

This clonotype was counted ten times or more. The chain recombines TRBV5-5 with TRBJ2-7; perhaps D is TRBD1 or TRBD2 (5 bases each). Germline assignment: CDR1 SGHKS and CDR2 YYEKEE (reference sequence). The CDR3 has 18 amino acids. The V end was cut by 3 bases, the J end by 7 bases, with 29 bases between. This chain's CDR3 is CASSSLPVGPGKQWEQYF. CDR3 sequence (DNA): TGTGCCAGCAGCTCCCTCCCAGTGGGACCGGGCAAGCAATGGGAGCAGTACTTC.

The table lists this clonotype with a few counts. The rearrangement joins TRBV6-1 to TRBJ2-2, with D maybe TRBD2 (6 bases). V shed 1 base and J shed 6 bases, with 9 bases lying between them. Germline V gives CDR1 MNHNS, CDR2 SASEGT. The length of the CDR3 is 14 residues. CDR3 residues: CASSEVGEAGELFF. The CDR3 DNA reads as TGTGCCAGCAGTGAAGTCGGGGAGGCCGGGGAGCTGTTTTTT.

Note on this clonotype: One base away lies a much larger clone, so this may be a sequencing read error. The chain uses TRBV6-1 and TRBJ2-3; 7 bases are a match to TRBD1. V lost 7 bases to trimming and J lost 4 bases; unmatched junction nucleotides: 5. Germline CDR1 MNHNS, CDR2 SASEGT. The CDR3 length is 13 residues. The CDR3 loop is CASNGQAADTQYF. The CDR3, as DNA: TGTGCCAGCAACGGACAGGCGGCAGATACGCAGTATTTT.

This clonotype has at least ten counts. Relative to the germline gene, one junction end is altered; a read error may explain this. V and J are TRBV4-3 and TRBJ2-7, with 7 nucleotides matching TRBD1. Germline CDR1 LGHNA, CDR2 YSLEER. CDR3 length equals 14 residues. CDR3 coding DNA: TGCGCCAGCAGCCCCCTAGGGGATGACAGGGTCTTATCCTTC. It encodes CASSPLGDDRVLSF.

This clonotype has at least ten counts. The V gene is TRBV28, the J gene TRBJ1-1; D not certain. Germline V lookup: CDR1 MDHEN, CDR2 SYDVKM. The CDR3 contains 11 residues. Trimming pared 2 bases from V and 9 bases from J, leaving 7 bases between. The CDR3: CASSLETQAFF. The CDR3 bases are TGTGCCAGCAGTTTAGAGACTCAAGCTTTCTTT.

The chain recombines TRBV4-2 with TRBJ2-1; 7 nucleotides line up with TRBD2. J was trimmed by 3 bases and V by 3 bases; bases with no gene match: 5. Germline V gene lookup returns CDR1 LGHNA and CDR2 YNFKEQ. This CDR3 has 15 amino acids. CDR3 protein: CASSHSSGGYNEQFF. Here the CDR3 DNA reads TGTGCCAGCAGCCACTCTAGCGGAGGCTACAATGAGCAGTTCTTC.

This clonotype has ten or more counts. The chain joins TRBV29-1 to TRBJ2-3, with TRBD1 identical over 8 bases. The germline V gene encodes CDR1 SQVTM and CDR2 ANQGSEA. The CDR3 extends over 14 amino acids. V lost 3 bases to trimming and J lost 5 bases; unmatched junction nucleotides: 7. The CDR3: CSVEKQGARDTQYF. The DNA for the CDR3 is TGCAGCGTTGAGAAGCAGGGGGCGCGAGATACGCAGTATTTT.

This clonotype has ten or more counts. J is TRBJ1-1 and V is TRBV27, with TRBD1 identical over 7 bases. This CDR3 contains 13 residues. The germline gives CDR1 MNHEY, CDR2 SMNVEV (reference sequence). V was clipped by 6 bases and J by 4 bases; unmatched bases: 5. In DNA form, the CDR3 reads TGTGCCAGCAGACACGGACAGGCCACTGAAGCTTTCTTT. This translates into CASRHGQATEAFF.

This clonotype showed up many times. The V call is TRBV20-1, the J call TRBJ2-5; a possible D gene is TRBD2 (6 bases). The CDR3 is made up of 14 amino acids. Germline assignment: CDR1 DFQATT and CDR2 SNEGSKA (reference sequence). V dropped 0 bases and J dropped 1 base, with 9 bases sitting between them. The CDR3 here is CSAREGTGQETQYF. The CDR3 coding sequence is TGCAGTGCTAGAGAAGGGACTGGCCAAGAGACCCAGTACTTC.

This clonotype was recorded at least ten times. The CDR3 loop reads CASSIDSNEQFF. In DNA, the CDR3 is TGTGCCAGCAGCATCGACAGCAATGAGCAGTTCTTC. The chain employs TRBV6-5 and TRBJ2-1; tentative D call: TRBD1 (5 bases). The CDR3 is 12 amino acids. The V gene's germline CDR1 is MNHEY and CDR2 SVGAGI. V dropped 6 bases and J dropped 6 bases, with 9 bases sitting between them.

This clonotype came up many times. This chain joins TRBV30 and TRBJ2-6; the match to TRBD2 covers 9 bases. In germline, CDR1 is GTSNPN, CDR2 SVGIG (reference sequence). V was clipped by 4 bases and J by 0 bases; unmatched bases: 7. The CDR3 is 17 residues long. In nucleotides, the CDR3 is TGTGCCTGGATAGGGCTAGCGGGACTCTCTGGGGCCAACGTCCTGACTTTC. It encodes CAWIGLAGLSGANVLTF.

Many counts were recorded for this clonotype. CDR3 coding DNA: TGTGCCAGCAGACCCGGGAGGGCCTATGGCTACACCTTC. This gives the protein CASRPGRAYGYTF. The J gene is TRBJ1-2, the V gene TRBV28; D unclear. CDR3 length: 13 amino acids. Germline loops: CDR1 MDHEN, CDR2 SYDVKM. The germline V and J ends were trimmed by 6 bases and 4 bases, with 12 bases remaining between them.

This clonotype was counted between two and nine times. The rearrangement links TRBV4-3 to TRBJ2-7; perhaps TRBD2 as D (6 bases). This CDR3 is 15 amino acids long. V gave up 0 bases and J gave up 9 bases, with 18 bases separating them. Germline V gives CDR1 LGHNA, CDR2 YSLEER. CDR3 region: CASSQDPSGVRSQYF. DNA for the CDR3: TGCGCCAGCAGCCAAGATCCCTCGGGAGTCAGATCGCAGTACTTC.

This clonotype was detected ten times or more. This chain joins TRBV7-2 and TRBJ2-3; 9 bases agree with TRBD2. The CDR3 is 15 amino acids. Trimming took 1 base from V and 4 from J; bases not matched to a gene: 3. The germline gives CDR1 SGHTA, CDR2 FQGNSA. The CDR3 spells CASSLGGTSSDTQYF. As DNA, the CDR3 is TGTGCCAGCAGCTTAGGGGGGACTAGCTCAGATACGCAGTATTTT.

The chain joins TRBV6-2 or TRBV6-3 to TRBJ2-7; maybe TRBD1 (6 bases). There are 17 residues in the CDR3. V was shortened by 2 bases and J by 4 bases, with 21 bases between the two germline ends. Germline loops: CDR1 MNHEY, CDR2 SVGEGT. CDR3 bases: TGTGCCAGCAGTTACGGCCCCGGGACACAGATACCTTACGAGCAGTACTTC. Protein product: CASSYGPGTQIPYEQYF.

This clonotype has at least ten counts. The rearrangement uses TRBV7-8 and TRBJ1-5; TRBD1 is a possible D gene (6 bases). Germline CDR1 is SGHVS and CDR2 is FQNEAQ. CDR3 length: 17 residues. The ends were cut back, 5 bases at V and 0 bases at J, with 17 bases in the middle. The CDR3: CASSPSQGPSSNQPQHF. In DNA form, the CDR3 reads TGTGCCAGCAGCCCATCTCAGGGGCCTTCTAGCAATCAGCCCCAGCATTTT.

As concerns this clonotype: A much larger clonotype is one base distant, so this may be a read error. V and J are TRBV5-1 and TRBJ2-3; D could derive from TRBD1 or TRBD2 (5 bases each). CDR1 is SGHRS and CDR2 is YFSETQ in the germline V gene. Trimming stripped 4 bases from V and 2 bases from J, with 17 bases between. CDR3 length equals 16 residues. The CDR3, as DNA: TGCGCCAGCAGCCCGGGGATAACGGACACCACAGATACGCAGTATTTT. Its protein product is CASSPGITDTTDTQYF.

This clonotype came up many times. V is TRBV19 and J is TRBJ1-1; D not certain. CDR1 and CDR2 from the germline V gene are LNHDA and SQIVND (reference sequence). This CDR3 has 13 residues. The germline V and J ends were trimmed by 3 bases and 3 bases, with 8 bases remaining between them. The CDR3 sequence: CASSIGTDTEAFF. DNA of the CDR3: TGTGCCAGTAGTATTGGTACGGACACTGAAGCTTTCTTT.

The rearrangement links TRBV6-1 to TRBJ1-2; no clear D gene. The CDR3 has 15 amino acids. Germline loops: CDR1 MNHNS, CDR2 SASEGT. The V gene lost 6 bases and the J gene lost 0 bases, with 14 bases spanning the gap. CDR3 coding DNA: TGTGCCAGCAGAACGCCATCGACCCCTAACTATGGCTACACCTTC. Translated: CASRTPSTPNYGYTF.

This clonotype was seen many times. The V call is TRBV29-1, the J call TRBJ1-5, with D possibly matching TRBD1 (6 bases). This CDR3 spans 18 amino acids. Germline-derived CDR1 and CDR2 are SQVTM and ANQGSEA. V lost 0 bases to trimming and J lost 2 bases, with 20 bases between them. CDR3 in DNA: TGCAGCGTTGAAGATAAGGGCAGGGGTACTGCAGGCAATCAGCCCCAGCATTTT. Its translation is CSVEDKGRGTAGNQPQHF.

This clonotype has at least ten counts. V usage is TRBV3-1 and J usage is TRBJ2-2; D is unclear. The CDR3 runs 14 residues. V lost 0 bases to trimming and J lost 6 bases, with 8 bases between them. Germline V gene sequence: CDR1 LGHDT, CDR2 YNNKEL (reference sequence). The CDR3 sequence is CASSQDLRAGELFF. DNA of the CDR3: TGTGCCAGCAGCCAAGATCTTAGGGCCGGGGAGCTGTTTTTT.

This clonotype was counted at least ten times. The chain links TRBV4-1 to TRBJ2-3; weak D call: TRBD1 (5 bases). Germline CDR1 MGHRA, CDR2 YSYEKL. Trimming took off 0 bases at V and 7 bases at J, with 11 bases between the two ends. CDR3 length: 14 amino acids. This CDR3 reads CASSQDWGLNTQYF. The CDR3 DNA sequence: TGCGCCAGCAGCCAAGATTGGGGCTTGAATACGCAGTATTTT.

The CDR3 coding sequence is TGTGCCAGCAGCTTAGTTGGCCCATCCACAGATACGCAGTATTTT. Translated, it gives CASSLVGPSTDTQYF. V and J are TRBV7-2 and TRBJ2-3; no definite D call. V dropped 1 base and J dropped 2 bases, with 10 bases sitting between them. This CDR3 has 15 residues. Germline V gene lookup returns CDR1 SGHTA and CDR2 FQGNSA.

This clonotype appeared many times. The chain combines TRBV10-3 with TRBJ2-4; 8 bases match TRBD2. Trimming at V came to 0 bases and at J to 5 bases, leaving 6 bases not matched to a gene. The length of the CDR3 is 16 residues. Germline CDR1 and CDR2: ENHRY and SYGVKD. The CDR3 sequence: CAISESSGSIENIQYF. For the CDR3, the DNA is TGTGCCATCAGTGAGTCAAGCGGGAGTATTGAAAACATTCAGTACTTC.

This clonotype has at least ten counts. The CDR3 sequence: CASSLAVGLAYEQYF. The CDR3 DNA sequence: TGTGCCAGCAGCTTAGCGGTCGGACTTGCCTACGAGCAGTACTTC. The chain recombines TRBV7-9 with TRBJ2-7; D may be TRBD2 (5 bases). V was clipped by 0 bases and J by 2 bases, with 11 bases between them. Germline CDR1 is SEHNR and CDR2 is FQNEAQ (reference sequence). CDR3 size: 15 residues.

This clonotype was seen many times. The genes are TRBV29-1 and TRBJ2-1; 9 bases fit TRBD2. The CDR3 loop spans 16 amino acids. V dropped 2 bases and J dropped 4; count of bases not matched to a gene: 9. Per germline, CDR1 SQVTM and CDR2 ANQGSEA. The CDR3 here is CSVELTRTSVYNEQFF. In nucleotides, the CDR3 is TGCAGCGTTGAACTTACAAGGACTAGCGTATACAATGAGCAGTTCTTC.

In the case of this clonotype: An end of the junction does not agree with germline; a read error may underlie this. The rearrangement links TRBV29-1 to TRBJ2-2, with a tentative D call TRBD2 (5 bases). Germline CDR1 is SQVTM and CDR2 is ANQGSEA. The CDR3 totals 13 residues. The CDR3 bases are TGCAGCGTTAAAGAGGGAACCGGCGGGGAGCTGTTTTTT. Its translation is CSVKEGTGGELFF.

The table lists this clonotype with a count of one. V usage is TRBV5-4 and J usage is TRBJ2-2, with TRBD2 matching over 9 bases. With 4 bases clipped from V and 1 base from J, the junction kept 8 bases outside the gene matches. CDR1 and CDR2 from the germline V gene are SGHNT and YYREEE (reference sequence). The CDR3 has 17 residues. CDR3 coding DNA: TGTGCCAGCAGCAAAGACAGGCGGGAGGGGAACACCGGGGAGCTGTTTTTT. Translating gives CASSKDRREGNTGELFF.

This clonotype has at least ten counts. The J gene is TRBJ2-3, the V gene TRBV20-1; perhaps TRBD2 as D (6 bases). Deletions cut 3 bases from V and 2 bases from J, with 12 bases between. The CDR3 extends over 14 amino acids. Germline values: CDR1 DFQATT, CDR2 SNEGSKA (reference sequence). The CDR3 protein is CSARVAGSTDTQYF. CDR3 bases: TGCAGTGCTAGGGTCGCGGGATCCACAGATACGCAGTATTTT.